The rows below give T cell receptor beta chains drawn from one sample of a study of naive and memory T cell subsets. MiXCR was run by TCRdb on the UMI-ligation and nested PCR reads, yielding one entry per CDR3 protein. Among 150,000 or so distinct CDR3 sequences listed, 22% were seen once. The specimen sequenced was naive CD4+ T cells from blood. These receptors were collected from a human donor in good health. Each CDR3 is given with its conserved first and last residue. D genes are given only for firm matches. Where a row states a size, it is once, few, many or the class of an expanded clone; other rows omit it.

d_gene	abundance	v_gene	j_gene	CDR3nt	CDR3aa
NA	NA	TRBV7-2	TRBJ1-1	TGTGCCAGCAGCTCCTTACTTGGCTCTGAAGCTTTCTTT	CASSSLLGSEAFF
NA	few	TRBV24-1	TRBJ1-5	TGTGCCACCGCCCGGCAGCCCCAGCATTTT	CATARQPQHF
NA	few	TRBV7-9	TRBJ1-1	TGTGCCAGCAGCTTGAAGACAAAGAACACTGAAGCTTTCTTT	CASSLKTKNTEAFF
NA	few	TRBV7-9	TRBJ2-7	TGTGCCAGCAGCTTCGATGGGAACGAGCAGTACTTC	CASSFDGNEQYF
TRBD1	few	TRBV29-1	TRBJ2-5	TGCAGCGTTGGGAGGACAGGGGGCGAAGTAGAGACCCAGTACTTC	CSVGRTGGEVETQYF
TRBD2	NA	TRBV7-9	TRBJ2-3	TGTGCCAGCAGCTTAGGACTAGCGGGAAGCACAGATACGCAGTATTTT	CASSLGLAGSTDTQYF
TRBD1	NA	TRBV3-1	TRBJ2-7	TGTGCCAGCAGCAGGACAGGGGTCAACGAGCAGTACTTC	CASSRTGVNEQYF
TRBD2	many	TRBV24-1	TRBJ2-3	TGTGCCACCATGGGAGCGGGAGCAACCGATACGCAGTATTTT	CATMGAGATDTQYF
NA	NA	TRBV12-3/TRBV12-4	TRBJ1-5	TGTGCCAGCAGTTTTGGAAATCCCCCAGGGACCAATCAGCCCCAGCATTTT	CASSFGNPPGTNQPQHF
TRBD2	NA	TRBV10-3	TRBJ2-1	TGTGCCATCGGCCTGGCGGGAGGGCCCTTCATAGAGCAGTTCTTC	CAIGLAGGPFIEQFF
NA	many	TRBV28	TRBJ1-1	TGTGCCAGCAGTTCTATAGCGCGGGCTGGAAGACTTGAAGCTTTCTTT	CASSSIARAGRLEAFF
NA	NA	TRBV29-1	TRBJ2-3	TGCAGCGTTGGCGTTCGGGGAGAGCAGTATTTT	CSVGVRGEQYF
TRBD2	few	TRBV20-1	TRBJ2-7	TGCAGTGCTATAGCGGGACGCGAGCAGTACTTC	CSAIAGREQYF
NA	few	TRBV14	TRBJ1-2	TGTGCCAGCAGCCAAGAGGGACCCCACTATGGCTACACCTTC	CASSQEGPHYGYTF
TRBD2	few	TRBV28	TRBJ2-7	TGTGCTTCACACGAGGTAGGCGGGAGCGCGCACGAGCAGTACTTC	CASHEVGGSAHEQYF
NA	few	TRBV6-2/TRBV6-3	TRBJ1-1	TGTGCCAGCAGTCCCTTTAGAACTGAAGCTTTCTTT	CASSPFRTEAFF
TRBD1	NA	TRBV6-1	TRBJ2-3	TGTGCCAGCAGTAACCGGGACAGGGGGCCCCCTATGAGTTTT	CASSNRDRGPPMSF
TRBD1	few	TRBV29-1	TRBJ2-7	TGCAGCGTCGCGGACAGGGGTAGAGGGGAGCAGTACTTC	CSVADRGRGEQYF
NA	NA	TRBV7-2	TRBJ1-1	TGTGCCAGCAGCTTAGGATCTCGGAGGGCGAACACTGAAGCTTTCTTT	CASSLGSRRANTEAFF
TRBD1	few	TRBV7-8	TRBJ2-1	TGTGCCAGCAACGTGGGCGAGCCGCGACAGGGGAAAATTCTCAATGAGCAGTTCTTC	CASNVGEPRQGKILNEQFF
NA	many	TRBV18	TRBJ1-1	TGTGCCAGCTCACCCGCGTCGAAGAACACTGAAGCTTTCTTT	CASSPASKNTEAFF
TRBD1	NA	TRBV12-3/TRBV12-4	TRBJ1-5	TGTGCCAGCAGCCACACGGGACAGGGGGGCCAGCCCCAGCATTTT	CASSHTGQGGQPQHF
TRBD1	NA	TRBV5-1	TRBJ1-5	TGCGCCAGCAGCTTACAGCAGGGGGTTCAGCCCCAGCATTTT	CASSLQQGVQPQHF
NA	few	TRBV14	TRBJ2-7	TGTGCCAGCAGCCAAGATGAATTGACGGCTAAGTACTTC	CASSQDELTAKYF
NA	NA	TRBV6-5	TRBJ1-6	TGTGCCAGCAGTCTGGGGGGGAGATATAATTCACCCCTCCACTTT	CASSLGGRYNSPLHF
NA	NA	TRBV9	TRBJ2-3	TGTGCCAGCAGCGTAGTCGGACAGACAGATACGCAGTATTTT	CASSVVGQTDTQYF
NA	NA	TRBV19	TRBJ2-7	TGTGCCAGTACCATAACAGGATGGACGGGCGAGCAGTACTTC	CASTITGWTGEQYF
NA	few	TRBV28	TRBJ1-5	TGTGCCAGCAGTTTTAGGGATGTTGGCAATCAGCCCCAGCATTTT	CASSFRDVGNQPQHF
TRBD2	NA	TRBV7-2	TRBJ2-7	TGTGCCAGCAGCTTAGAAGGGACTAGCCGGGAGCAGTACTTC	CASSLEGTSREQYF
TRBD1	few	TRBV4-1	TRBJ2-7	TGCGCCAGCAGCCACTCAGAAAGGGACAGCTACGAGCAGTACTTC	CASSHSERDSYEQYF
NA	many	TRBV5-1	TRBJ2-1	TGCGCCAGCAGCTCCCTGACTAGCTCCTACAATGAGCAGTTCTTC	CASSSLTSSYNEQFF
TRBD2	few	TRBV29-1	TRBJ2-7	TGCAGCGCATCCAACCCGGGACTAGCGGGTTACGAGCAGTACTTC	CSASNPGLAGYEQYF